These 20 T cell receptor beta chains share one sample of origin, sequenced in a study of T cells in Graves' hyperthyroidism and ophthalmopathy. Amplification yielded TCR beta CDR3 regions, with RNA transcripts as the source. The TCR CDR3 was amplified in a first-round RT-PCR using the HTBI primer set. MiXCR, applied by TCRdb to the multiplex PCR reads, yields one record per CDR3 protein. Of hundreds of thousands of distinct CDR3 sequences listed, 14% are singletons. The specimen sequenced was blood. All receptors derive from a woman aged 18-29 years with Graves' hyperthyroidism.

Notes on this clonotype: As the CDR3 is not closed by the conserved phenylalanine or tryptophan, this likely results from a read error. This chain uses TRBV12-3 or TRBV12-4 with TRBJ2-7; TRBD1 is a possible D gene (5 bases). Trimming pared 1 base from V and 2 bases from J, leaving 6 bases between. This CDR3 has 13 residues. The CDR3 nucleotides read TGTGCCAGCAGTTTAGGACAGACCTACGAGCAGTACCTC. It encodes CASSLGQTYEQYL.

The V gene is TRBV19, the J gene TRBJ2-7; 10 bases align to TRBD1. The CDR3 length is 15 residues. V was clipped by 7 bases and J by 2 bases; unmatched bases: 8. CDR1 and CDR2 from the germline V gene are LNHDA and SQIVND (reference sequence). CDR3 sequence reads: CASKTGGSGTYEQYF. The CDR3 DNA is TGTGCCAGTAAGACAGGGGGCTCCGGGACCTACGAGCAGTACTTC.

This clonotype was seen ten or more times. The chain is built from TRBV11-2 and TRBJ2-1, with TRBD2 matching over 13 bases. Germline assignment: CDR1 SGHAT and CDR2 FQNNGV. The CDR3 extends over 17 amino acids. V shed 4 bases, J shed 4 bases, and the junction held 7 bases outside the gene matches. The CDR3: CASSSGLAGEAYNEQFF. The CDR3 DNA is TGTGCCAGCAGCTCTGGACTAGCGGGAGAGGCGTACAATGAGCAGTTCTTC.

This clonotype was detected ten times or more. This chain uses TRBV7-2 with TRBJ2-5; D perhaps matches TRBD2 (6 bases). This CDR3 is built from 14 residues. V lost 2 bases and J 4 bases, leaving 11 bases between the germline ends. Germline loops: CDR1 SGHTA, CDR2 FQGNSA. This chain's CDR3 is CASSLSGFGETQYF. The DNA for the CDR3 is TGTGCCAGCAGCTTAAGCGGGTTCGGAGAGACCCAGTACTTC.

The rearrangement joins TRBV20-1 to TRBJ2-1, with 7 nucleotides matching TRBD2. Germline assignment: CDR1 DFQATT and CDR2 SNEGSKA (reference sequence). This CDR3 spans 16 amino acids. V trimming: 5 bases; J trimming: 9 bases; junction bases outside the gene matches: 19. CDR3 residues: CSAPRRLAPVVGEQFF. The CDR3 region has the DNA TGCAGTGCTCCCAGACGACTAGCTCCCGTAGTGGGTGAGCAGTTCTTC.

This clonotype was seen a few times. This sequence joins TRBV12-3 or TRBV12-4 and TRBJ2-7; tentative D call: TRBD1 (6 bases). This CDR3 spans 15 amino acids. V lost 0 bases and J 4 bases, leaving 13 bases between the germline ends. The CDR3, as DNA: TGTGCCAGCAGTTTAGCCGGGACACCTTTATACGAGCAGTACTTC. It encodes CASSLAGTPLYEQYF.

This clonotype was observed at least ten times. The chain links TRBV20-1 to TRBJ2-1; 7 nucleotides line up with TRBD2. The CDR3 contains 11 residues. The V and J ends lost 4 bases and 10 bases, in that order; junction bases with no gene match: 4. In germline, CDR1 is DFQATT, CDR2 SNEGSKA (reference sequence). The CDR3 sequence: CSAKRAGEQFF. The CDR3 nucleotides are TGCAGTGCTAAACGAGCGGGAGAGCAGTTCTTC.

This clonotype was observed many times. J is TRBJ1-1 and V is TRBV20-1, with D tentatively TRBD1 (5 bases). V was pared by 5 bases and J by 0 bases, with 13 bases between. This CDR3 has 14 amino acids. Germline-derived CDR1 and CDR2 are DFQATT and SNEGSKA (reference sequence). CDR3 protein: CSAATGLMNTEAFF. The CDR3, as DNA: TGCAGTGCTGCCACAGGTCTCATGAACACTGAAGCTTTCTTT.

This clonotype has more than one count but fewer than ten. V is TRBV7-2 and J is TRBJ1-5, with TRBD1 as a possible D gene (5 bases). The CDR3 totals 15 residues. The V end was cut by 2 bases, the J end by 3 bases, with 11 bases between. CDR1 is SGHTA, CDR2 FQGNSA, per germline. The CDR3 here is CASSLTGEFNQPQHF. The CDR3 DNA follows: TGTGCCAGCAGCTTAACAGGTGAATTCAATCAGCCCCAGCATTTT.

This clonotype was observed a handful of times. A read error is possible here, since a much larger clone lies one base away. V is TRBV3-1 and J is TRBJ2-7; D might be TRBD1 (6 bases). CDR1 LGHDT and CDR2 YNNKEL come from the germline V gene (reference sequence). V lost 7 bases, J lost 2 bases, and 12 bases lay in between. This CDR3 is built from 13 residues. CDR3 residues: CASNQTGPYEQYF. CDR3 in DNA: TGTGCCAGCAACCAGACAGGTCCCTACGAGCAGTACTTC.

This clonotype was observed a few times. This sequence joins TRBV15 and TRBJ2-7; 7 positions match TRBD1. The CDR3 is made up of 13 amino acids. Germline V gene lookup returns CDR1 LNHNV and CDR2 YYDKDF (reference sequence). V was pared by 2 bases and J by 6 bases, with 4 bases of the junction left unmatched. CDR3 residues: CATSRPGGFEQYF. The CDR3 DNA is TGTGCCACCAGCAGACCAGGGGGTTTCGAGCAGTACTTC.

The rearrangement joins TRBV24-1 to TRBJ2-1; TRBD1 is a possible D gene (5 bases). The germline V gene has CDR1 KGHDR and CDR2 SFDVKD. This CDR3 is built from 17 residues. V lost 0 bases and J 7 bases, leaving 18 bases between the germline ends. The CDR3 region has the DNA TGTGCCACCAGTGATTTGCGGGCAGGGTCGGTTGGGAATGAGCAGTTCTTC. Translating gives CATSDLRAGSVGNEQFF.

This clonotype came up a few times. The gene calls are TRBV7-9 and TRBJ1-1; 7 bases map to TRBD1. From germline, CDR1 is SEHNR and CDR2 FQNEAQ (reference sequence). V shed 4 bases, J shed 7 bases, and the junction held 15 bases outside the gene matches. The CDR3 is 16 residues long. The CDR3 protein is CASSSRNSDRANEAFF. For the CDR3, the DNA is TGTGCCAGCAGCTCCCGAAATTCAGACAGGGCCAATGAAGCTTTCTTT.

The chain joins TRBV7-9 to TRBJ2-7; D may be TRBD1 (6 bases). The germline V gene has CDR1 SEHNR and CDR2 FQNEAQ (reference sequence). V was pared by 8 bases and J by 5 bases, with 19 bases between. This CDR3 is built from 14 residues. DNA for the CDR3: TGTGCCAGCGGAAAGCGGCGTTCAGGGGACGAGCAGTACTTC. Translating gives CASGKRRSGDEQYF. Full variable domain (remainder filled in from reference TRBV7-9 and TRBJ2-7): DTGVSQNPRHKITKRGQNVTFRCDPISEHNRLYWYRQTLGQGPEFLTYFQNEAQLEKSRLLSDRFSAERPKGSFSTLEIQRTEQGDSAMYLCASGKRRSGDEQYFGPGTRLTVT.

This chain joins TRBV4-1 and TRBJ2-5; no clear D. V shed 4 bases and J shed 5 bases, with 11 bases lying between them. The germline V gene encodes CDR1 MGHRA and CDR2 YSYEKL. The CDR3 consists of 13 residues. CDR3: CASSRTVSETQYF. The CDR3, as DNA: TGCGCCAGCAGCCGCACCGTTTCGGAGACCCAGTACTTC.

This clonotype appeared many times. The gene calls are TRBV5-1 and TRBJ2-3; D unresolved. Germline V lookup: CDR1 SGHRS, CDR2 YFSETQ. The ends were cut back, 1 base at V and 0 bases at J, with 9 bases in the middle. CDR3 length: 15 amino acids. This CDR3 reads CASSLTYPSTDTQYF. The CDR3 bases are TGCGCCAGCAGCTTGACCTACCCGAGCACAGATACGCAGTATTTT.

In this sample, this clonotype turned up many times. The V and J genes are TRBV7-9 and TRBJ1-1; D gene ambiguous. In germline, CDR1 is SEHNR, CDR2 FQNEAQ (reference sequence). V was trimmed by 4 bases and J by 4 bases, leaving 7 bases between them. The CDR3 is made up of 12 amino acids. Here the CDR3 reads CASSSLATEAFF. The CDR3 coding sequence is TGTGCCAGCAGCTCCCTGGCCACTGAAGCTTTCTTT.

This clonotype was seen more than once but under ten times. V and J are TRBV6-1 and TRBJ1-5; the match to TRBD1 covers 9 bases. The V and J ends lost 7 bases and 12 bases, in that order; junction bases with no gene match: 19. The CDR3 totals 16 residues. CDR1 is MNHNS and CDR2 is SASEGT in the germline V gene. The CDR3 is CASTEVGQGSGQGQHF. CDR3 bases: TGTGCCAGCACCGAAGTGGGGCAAGGGTCGGGACAGGGCCAGCATTTT.

This clonotype was detected a few times. The chain has TRBV27 and TRBJ2-2, with TRBD2 matching 14 bases. The length of the CDR3 is 15 residues. Germline V gene sequence: CDR1 MNHEY, CDR2 SMNVEV (reference sequence). Losses at the gene ends were 6 bases for V and 6 bases for J; bases not matched to a gene: 3. The CDR3 nucleotides read TGTGCCAGCAGCACGACTAGCGGGAGGGCCGGGGAGCTGTTTTTT. Translating it yields CASSTTSGRAGELFF.

This clonotype has a count of ten or more. This chain connects TRBV6-2 or TRBV6-3 to TRBJ2-2; possible D gene TRBD1, 6 bases. V was clipped by 7 bases and J by 6 bases, with 12 bases between them. The CDR3 has 13 amino acids. Germline V gene lookup returns CDR1 MNHEY and CDR2 SVGEGT. DNA of the CDR3: TGTGCCAGCAACCCGACAGGATCCGGGGAGCTGTTTTTT. Its translation is CASNPTGSGELFF.